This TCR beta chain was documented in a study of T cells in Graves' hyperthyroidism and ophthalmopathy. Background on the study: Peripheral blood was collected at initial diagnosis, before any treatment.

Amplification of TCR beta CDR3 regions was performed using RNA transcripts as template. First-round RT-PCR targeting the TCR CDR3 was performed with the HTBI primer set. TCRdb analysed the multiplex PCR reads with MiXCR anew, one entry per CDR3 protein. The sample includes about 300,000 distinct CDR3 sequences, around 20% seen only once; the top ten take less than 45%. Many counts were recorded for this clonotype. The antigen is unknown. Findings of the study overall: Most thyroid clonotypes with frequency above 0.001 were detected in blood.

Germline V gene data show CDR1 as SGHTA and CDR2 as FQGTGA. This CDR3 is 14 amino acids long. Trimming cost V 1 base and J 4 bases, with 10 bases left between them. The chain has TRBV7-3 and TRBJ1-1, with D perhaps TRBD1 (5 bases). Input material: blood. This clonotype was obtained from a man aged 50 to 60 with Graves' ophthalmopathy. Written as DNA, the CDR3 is TGTGCCAGCAGCTTAAAGGGGTTCGGCACTGAAGCTTTCTTT. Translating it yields CASSLKGFGTEAFF.